A selection of T cell receptor beta chains follows, all from one sample in a study of blood T cell repertoires in COVID-19. Profiling relied on immunoSEQ multiplex PCR, and the TCRdb table lists in-frame clones only, not all of them. Here the sample spans 85,000 to 90,000 clones, around 80% being singletons. Sequences were obtained from peripheral blood. The source is an elderly woman with acute or convalescent COVID-19. The conserved cysteine and the conserved F or W are not part of the CDR3 here. Each record gives: V gene, J gene, CDR3 length, CDR3 protein.

>TRBV29-1|TRBJ2-5|10
SVLDRGETQY
>TRBV10-2|TRBJ2-1|9
ASKRGDEQF
>TRBV28|TRBJ2-7|12
ASSSGQVFYEQY
>TRBV5-1|TRBJ1-5|13
ASSLGGDSNQPQH
>TRBV19|TRBJ1-1|13
ASSTRAGGDTEAF
>TRBV6-5|TRBJ1-2|12
ASSYTDSNYGYT
>TRBV10-1|TRBJ1-2|11
ASSESAGKGYT
>TRBV5-5|TRBJ1-2|13
ASSLLQGLNYGYT
>TRBV11-3|TRBJ2-3|13
ASSLGLADTDTQY
>TRBV7-2|TRBJ2-6|16
ASSLSRTARSGANVLT
>TRBV28|TRBJ2-3|16
ASSSGQGAGGGTDTQY
>TRBV10-3|TRBJ2-7|12
AISESGRSYEQY
>TRBV28|TRBJ1-5|12
ASEQGGGNQPQH
>TRBV6-5|TRBJ1-2|14
ASSYSSTGGIGGYT
>TRBV30|TRBJ1-1|11
AWSFRGRTEAF
>TRBV7-9|TRBJ2-6|14
ASSLDDYPGANVLT
>TRBV5-4|TRBJ2-7|13
ASSRIEGPGNEQY
>TRBV15|TRBJ2-6|11
ATKLSGANVLT
>TRBV28|TRBJ1-1|9
ASTDLDRAF
>TRBV5-6|TRBJ1-1|14
ASSEFLDRGWAEAF
>TRBV7-2|TRBJ2-7|13
ASSSTSGSPYEQY
>TRBV9|TRBJ2-5|14
ASSVGASGSGETQY
>TRBV15|TRBJ2-7|16
ATSRDRNVAGSSYEQY
>TRBV11-3|TRBJ2-1|14
ASSSTTGGSYNEQF
>TRBV12-3/TRBV12-4|TRBJ2-5|11
ASSFIGEETQY
>TRBV3-1/TRBV3-2|TRBJ2-3|15
ASSQRRTSGGTDTQY
>TRBV9|TRBJ2-1|17
ASSVGLAGLGSSYNEQF